This T cell receptor (beta chain) was recovered during a study of blood T cell repertoires in COVID-19. Whole-study context: The United States, Italy and Spain supplied acute and convalescent COVID-19 samples. PBMCs, B-cell-depleted T cells, or T cells provided the cDNA or gDNA that made up the material.

In the original processing: Amplifying reference gene primers gave estimates of nucleated cell counts. The repertoire was sequenced with immunoSEQ multiplex PCR; TCRdb's copy has only in-frame clones and lacks some. V and J calls and clone size are copied from that table; D and trimming were computed from the DNA. The profile shows over 250,000 clones, roughly 85% of them singletons. This clone has just a few counts. Germline values: CDR1 MGHRA, CDR2 YSYEKL. The CDR3 totals 13 residues. With 2 bases clipped from V and 8 bases from J, the junction kept 4 bases outside the gene matches. The rearrangement joins TRBV4-1 to TRBJ1-2, with 8 bases lining up with TRBD1. The TCR comes from a woman in her 70s with acute or convalescent COVID-19. Sequenced input: peripheral blood. Here the CDR3 reads CASSQSGGGGYTF. CDR3 coding DNA: TGCGCCAGCAGCCAATCAGGGGGCGGGGGCTACACCTTC.